Each of the 19 T cell receptor beta chains below was sequenced from the same sample in a study of T cell responses to AZD1222 COVID-19 vaccine. Clones were read by immunoSEQ multiplex PCR, and TCRdb kept only the in-frame ones, dropping some. The sample lists fewer than 100,000 clones, roughly nine tenths occurring once. The sequencing here drew on peripheral blood, taken 28 days after the second AZD1222 dose. Receptors originate from an adult who received the AZD1222 COVID-19 vaccine.

J is TRBJ1-3 and V is TRBV29-1; D unresolved. The germline V and J ends were trimmed by 0 bases and 0 bases, with 12 bases remaining between them. The CDR3 consists of 16 residues. Germline V gene lookup returns CDR1 SQVTM and CDR2 ANQGSEA. CDR3 amino acids: CSVEDPQSSSGNTIYF. The CDR3 DNA is TGCAGCGTTGAAGATCCACAGTCGAGCTCTGGAAACACCATATATTTT.

The J gene is TRBJ1-1, the V gene TRBV30; D gene ambiguous. Germline V lookup: CDR1 GTSNPN, CDR2 SVGIG (reference sequence). V lost 1 base and J 14 bases, leaving 20 bases between the germline ends. This CDR3 is 13 amino acids long. The CDR3 protein is CAWSGGEDLLRFF. Written as DNA, the CDR3 is TGTGCCTGGAGTGGTGGAGAGGACCTATTACGGTTCTTT.

The chain joins TRBV11-1 to TRBJ1-6; 8 bases fit TRBD1. V was clipped by 0 bases and J by 7 bases; unmatched bases: 5. The CDR3 is 16 residues long. CDR1 and CDR2 (germline): SGHAT, FQDESV (reference sequence). The CDR3 region has the DNA TGTGCCAGCAGCTTAGCGAGACAGGGGAGGAATTCACCCCTCCACTTT. This encodes CASSLARQGRNSPLHF.

The chain joins TRBV14 to TRBJ1-2; 8 bases are a match to TRBD1. Germline V lookup: CDR1 SGHDN, CDR2 FVKESK. J was trimmed by 5 bases and V by 1 base; bases with no gene match: 12. This CDR3 is 17 amino acids long. In nucleotides, the CDR3 is TGTGCCAGCAGCCAAGGTTACCGGGACAGGAGTTATTATGGCTACACCTTC. It specifies CASSQGYRDRSYYGYTF.

The chain joins TRBV3-1 (or the pseudogene TRBV3-2) to TRBJ2-4, with 8 nucleotides matching TRBD1. CDR1 LGHDT and CDR2 YNNKEL come from the germline V gene (reference sequence). Trimming took 1 base from V and 0 from J; bases not matched to a gene: 2. The CDR3 covers 16 residues. This CDR3 reads CASSQAGGLAKNIQYF. CDR3 nucleotide sequence: TGTGCCAGCAGCCAAGCAGGGGGCCTAGCCAAAAACATTCAGTACTTC.

Points on this clone: This sample also contains other DNA sequences that code for the same CDR3. This chain joins TRBV19 and TRBJ1-5; a possible D gene is TRBD1 (5 bases). The CDR3 is made up of 13 amino acids. The V end lost 11 bases, the J end lost 2 bases, and 13 bases lay between the germline ends. Per germline, CDR1 LNHDA and CDR2 SQIVND (reference sequence). As DNA, the CDR3 is TGTGCCTCCCTAGGCAGGGGCAATCAGCCCCAGCATTTT. Translated: CASLGRGNQPQHF.

J is TRBJ2-7 and V is TRBV6-2 or TRBV6-3, with D tentatively TRBD2 (6 bases). CDR3 length equals 15 residues. In germline, CDR1 is MNHEY, CDR2 SVGEGT. V was cut by 4 bases and J by 0 bases, with 13 bases left in between. The CDR3: CASSFPGSYSYEQYF. For the CDR3, the DNA is TGTGCCAGCAGTTTTCCCGGGAGTTACTCCTACGAGCAGTACTTC.

CDR3 protein: CATSRDHGVQTQYF. CDR3 sequence (DNA): TGTGCCACCAGCAGAGATCACGGGGTCCAGACCCAGTACTTC. V is TRBV15 and J is TRBJ2-5, with D possibly matching TRBD2 (5 bases). V shed 0 bases and J shed 6 bases, with 11 bases lying between them. The CDR3 totals 14 residues. From germline, CDR1 is LNHNV and CDR2 YYDKDF (reference sequence). The variable domain in full, completed from reference TRBV15 and TRBJ2-5, reads DAMVIQNPRYQVTQFGKPVTLSCSQTLNHNVMYWYQQKSSQAPKLLFHYYDKDFNNEADTPDNFQSRRPNTSFCFLDIRSPGLGDTAMYLCATSRDHGVQTQYFGPGTRLLVL.

The DNA of the CDR3 is TGTGCCAGCAGCCAAGGAGCAGGGGGCAGAGGCTCCTACAATGAGCAGTTCTTC. It is translated as CASSQGAGGRGSYNEQFF. This chain joins TRBV3-1 (or the pseudogene TRBV3-2) and TRBJ2-1, with 8 bases that match TRBD1. There are 18 residues in the CDR3. Germline V gene sequence: CDR1 LGHDT, CDR2 YNNKEL (reference sequence). V trimming: 1 base; J trimming: 0 bases; junction bases outside the gene matches: 8.

The gene calls are TRBV19 and TRBJ1-1; 7 positions agree with TRBD1. Germline values: CDR1 LNHDA, CDR2 SQIVND (reference sequence). The CDR3 covers 13 residues. With V trimmed by 5 bases and J by 5 bases, 5 bases remained unmatched. For the CDR3, the DNA is TGTGCCAGTAGTGACAGGGTGTGGACTGAAGCTTTCTTT. It codes for CASSDRVWTEAFF.

The table lists this clone with a few counts. The chain carries TRBV7-6 and TRBJ1-2, with 9 bases aligning to TRBD1. The CDR3 totals 13 residues. Germline trimming cut 1 base from V and 8 bases from J; bases unmatched to any gene: 2. Germline V gives CDR1 SGHVS, CDR2 FNYEAQ. CDR3 DNA sequence: TGTGCCAGCAGCTTAGACAGGGGGCGCGGCTACACCTTC. Translation gives CASSLDRGRGYTF.

This chain uses TRBV2 with TRBJ2-3; 9 nucleotides line up with TRBD2. V trimming: 6 bases; J trimming: 2 bases; junction bases outside the gene matches: 9. CDR1 SNHLY and CDR2 FYNNEI come from the germline V gene. The CDR3 is made up of 16 amino acids. The DNA for the CDR3 is TGTGCCAGCAGCACAGACCTAGCGGGGTACACAGATACGCAGTATTTT. It yields the protein CASSTDLAGYTDTQYF. Based on the CDR3 plus reference TRBV2 and TRBJ2-3, the full variable domain is EPEVTQTPSHQVTQMGQEVILRCVPISNHLYFYWYRQILGQKVEFLVSFYNNEISEKSEIFDDQFSVERPDGSNFTLKIRSTKLEDSAMYFCASSTDLAGYTDTQYFGPGTRLTVL.

This clone was counted between two and nine times. V is TRBV10-3 and J is TRBJ1-2, with TRBD1 as a possible D gene (5 bases). The CDR3 sequence is 14 residues long. Germline V gene data show CDR1 as ENHRY and CDR2 as SYGVKD. V dropped 6 bases and J dropped 4 bases, with 15 bases sitting between them. CDR3: CAISVRDGTYGYTF. The CDR3 DNA follows: TGTGCCATCAGCGTCCGGGACGGCACCTATGGCTACACCTTC.

The chain joins TRBV7-9 to TRBJ1-2; D remains ambiguous. The V end was cut by 1 base, the J end by 4 bases, with 10 bases between. This CDR3 has 14 amino acids. Per germline, CDR1 SEHNR and CDR2 FQNEAQ (reference sequence). The CDR3 bases are TGTGCCAGCAGCTTAGACAGAGATCTCTATGGCTACACCTTC. Protein sequence: CASSLDRDLYGYTF. Filled out from reference TRBV7-9 and TRBJ1-2, the complete variable domain reads DTGVSQNPRHKITKRGQNVTFRCDPISEHNRLYWYRQTLGQGPEFLTYFQNEAQLEKSRLLSDRFSAERPKGSFSTLEIQRTEQGDSAMYLCASSLDRDLYGYTFGSGTRLTVV.

The chain combines TRBV4-2 with TRBJ1-2; tentatively, D is TRBD1 (5 bases). The V gene's germline CDR1 is LGHNA and CDR2 YNFKEQ. The length of the CDR3 is 16 residues. With 0 bases removed from V and 3 bases from J, the gap between germline ends came to 14 bases. The CDR3 sequence: CASSQDPKGLDYGYTF. As DNA, the CDR3 is TGTGCCAGCAGCCAAGATCCGAAGGGGCTCGACTATGGCTACACCTTC.

The table lists this clone with a count of one. The chain is built from TRBV27 and TRBJ2-3; D gene ambiguous. V lost 2 bases, J lost 3 bases, and 12 bases lay in between. CDR1 MNHEY and CDR2 SMNVEV come from the germline V gene (reference sequence). CDR3 length: 15 residues. The CDR3 spells CASSLGLGRTDTQYF. The CDR3 region has the DNA TGTGCCAGCAGTTTAGGTCTAGGGCGGACAGATACGCAGTATTTT.

J is TRBJ2-1 and V is TRBV2; possible D gene TRBD1, 6 bases. Trimming shortened V by 3 bases and J by 15 bases, and 9 bases separated the two germline ends. The CDR3 runs to 10 residues. The germline V gene encodes CDR1 SNHLY and CDR2 FYNNEI. The CDR3 protein is CASSEGARFF. The CDR3 nucleotides are TGTGCCAGCAGTGAGGGGGCCAGGTTCTTC.

The chain couples TRBV7-9 to TRBJ2-5, with D tentatively TRBD2 (6 bases). V lost 5 bases and J 4 bases, leaving 14 bases between the germline ends. This CDR3 has 14 residues. CDR1 and CDR2 (germline): SEHNR, FQNEAQ (reference sequence). The CDR3 DNA follows: TGTGCCAGCAGCCCGACTAGGGCGGGAGAGACCCAGTACTTC. Protein product: CASSPTRAGETQYF.

The V gene is TRBV9, the J gene TRBJ1-6; D ambiguous. The ends were cut back, 4 bases at V and 7 bases at J, with 9 bases in the middle. Germline V gene sequence: CDR1 SGDLS, CDR2 YYNGEE. The CDR3 totals 13 residues. The CDR3 nucleotides are TGTGCCAGCAGCTACATTGAGAATTCACCCCTCCACTTT. Amino acid sequence: CASSYIENSPLHF.